A single sample gave rise to the 6 T cell receptor beta chains below, sequenced in a study of technical replicates of blood from a few donors. Sequenced by immunoSEQ multiplex PCR; TCRdb stores in-frame clones only, minus some. Among around 76,000 clones listed, just over 90% were seen once. The specimen sequenced was T cells isolated from PBMCs. Source of these receptors: a human donor in good health.

J is TRBJ2-7 and V is TRBV15; tentatively, D is TRBD2 (5 bases). Trimming pared 3 bases from V and 2 bases from J, leaving 26 bases between. The CDR3 runs 19 residues. Germline V gene lookup returns CDR1 LNHNV and CDR2 YYDKDF (reference sequence). CDR3 DNA sequence: TGTGCCACCAGCAGTCCACCCTCGCAGGACCAGGAGGATCCCTACGAGCAGTACTTC. Amino acid sequence: CATSSPPSQDQEDPYEQYF.

V usage is TRBV7-3 and J usage is TRBJ2-5; TRBD2 agrees at 7 bases. The CDR3 runs to 14 residues. V lost 3 bases to trimming and J lost 4 bases; unmatched junction nucleotides: 5. In germline, CDR1 is SGHTA, CDR2 FQGTGA. The CDR3 nucleotides read TGTGCCAGCAGCTTGGGTCCTAGCGGAGAGACCCAGTACTTC. Protein product: CASSLGPSGETQYF.

This clone was detected only once. CDR3 residues: CASSLVFSSGTARNQPQHF. The CDR3 bases are TGTGCCAGCAGCTTAGTTTTTTCGTCGGGGACAGCAAGAAATCAGCCCCAGCATTTT. This chain links TRBV11-2 with TRBJ1-5, with TRBD1 matching 7 bases. This CDR3 has 19 amino acids. Trimming took 1 base from V and 4 from J; bases not matched to a gene: 16. Germline-derived CDR1 and CDR2 are SGHAT and FQNNGV.

J is TRBJ2-3 and V is TRBV10-3, with 7 positions matching TRBD2. V shed 3 bases and J 0 bases; nucleotides not matched to a gene: 15. This CDR3 region has 19 residues. Germline assignment: CDR1 ENHRY and CDR2 SYGVKD. The CDR3 sequence is CAISEFKSSGPSSTDTQYF. CDR3 nucleotide sequence: TGTGCCATCAGTGAATTTAAGTCTAGCGGACCGAGTAGCACAGATACGCAGTATTTT.

The chain couples TRBV11-3 to TRBJ1-1, with a weak D call TRBD1 (5 bases). The CDR3 extends over 14 amino acids. Germline assignment: CDR1 SGHNT and CDR2 YENEEA. The V gene lost 0 bases and the J gene lost 5 bases, with 10 bases spanning the gap. The CDR3 nucleotides are TGTGCCAGCAGCTTAGATGGCCCAGGGACTGAAGCTTTCTTT. This sequence encodes CASSLDGPGTEAFF.

This rearrangement joins TRBV19 to TRBJ2-7, with 7 positions matching TRBD1. J lost 4 bases, V lost 5 bases, and 11 bases had no gene match. The CDR3 runs to 15 residues. Germline V gene lookup returns CDR1 LNHDA and CDR2 SQIVND (reference sequence). In DNA, the CDR3 is TGTGCCAGTAGTCCGGACAGGTGGAGGATTTACGAGCAGTACTTC. This sequence encodes CASSPDRWRIYEQYF.